The text below deals with one T cell receptor beta chain. Each cell subset's genomic DNA was divided evenly among several immunoSEQ plates. Here immunoSEQ multiplex PCR was the method, and the copy in TCRdb shows in-frame clones only, minus some. This sample yields over 400,000 clones, of which over 70% are seen a single time; more than 9.5% belongs to the top ten. These data are taken from a study of shared clonotypes between healthy human individuals. Only Caucasian adults living in Nashville, Tennessee served as donors. V shed 4 bases, J shed 7 bases, and the junction held 4 bases outside the gene matches. CDR3 length: 13 amino acids. The V gene's germline CDR1 is SQVTM and CDR2 ANQGSEA.

This chain uses TRBV29-1 with TRBJ2-1; 10 bases map to TRBD2. Material: PBMCs. The sequence derives from a woman between 40 and 50 years old in good health. Some clones in this sample may be carry-over from other donors' samples. The CDR3 DNA reads as TGCAGCGTTGCCGGGACTAGCGTTAATGAGCAGTTCTTC. It yields the protein CSVAGTSVNEQFF.